This passage covers 24 T cell receptor beta chains from one sample sequenced in a study of T cell responses to AZD1222 COVID-19 vaccine. Assay: immunoSEQ multiplex PCR; the TCRdb copy retains only in-frame clones and omits some. Among about 130,000 clones listed, roughly 93% were seen once. Sequenced material: peripheral blood, taken 28 days after the second AZD1222 dose. Receptors originate from an adult who received the AZD1222 COVID-19 vaccine.

The gene calls are TRBV29-1 and TRBJ1-1; TRBD1 is a possible D gene (6 bases). The ends were cut back, 4 bases at V and 0 bases at J, with 9 bases in the middle. Germline values: CDR1 SQVTM, CDR2 ANQGSEA. The CDR3 has 13 amino acids. DNA for the CDR3: TGCAGCGTTGTAAGGGGGGTGAACACTGAAGCTTTCTTT. Its translation: CSVVRGVNTEAFF.

The chain joins TRBV24-1 to TRBJ2-3; 9 nucleotides agree with TRBD2. V lost 7 bases and J lost 2; bases outside the gene matches: 9. There are 16 residues in the CDR3. The germline gives CDR1 KGHDR, CDR2 SFDVKD. DNA for the CDR3: TGTGCCACCAGCAGCCGGGGACTAGCCCTCACAGATACGCAGTATTTT. Its translation: CATSSRGLALTDTQYF.

The chain carries TRBV5-1 and TRBJ2-3; D unclear. V lost 0 bases to trimming and J lost 3 bases, with 8 bases between them. CDR1 is SGHRS and CDR2 is YFSETQ in the germline V gene. This CDR3 has 14 residues. The CDR3 coding sequence is TGCGCCAGCAGCTTGGCCAGCCAAACAGATACGCAGTATTTT. Protein: CASSLASQTDTQYF.

The J gene is TRBJ1-2, the V gene TRBV11-1, with a weak D call TRBD1 (5 bases). The CDR3 runs to 14 residues. Germline V gives CDR1 SGHAT, CDR2 FQDESV (reference sequence). V lost 5 bases and J 5 bases, leaving 15 bases between the germline ends. CDR3 amino acids: CASSPQIGAYGYTF. In nucleotides, the CDR3 is TGTGCCAGCAGCCCGCAGATTGGGGCATATGGCTACACCTTC. Drawing the rest from reference TRBV11-1 and TRBJ1-2, the complete variable domain is EAEVAQSPRYKITEKSQAVAFWCDPISGHATLYWYRQILGQGPELLVQFQDESVVDDSQLPKDRFSAERLKGVDSTLKIQPAELGDSAMYLCASSPQIGAYGYTFGSGTRLTVV.

The gene calls are TRBV9 and TRBJ1-1, with D maybe TRBD1 (5 bases). In germline, CDR1 is SGDLS, CDR2 YYNGEE. V lost 3 bases and J 2 bases, leaving 17 bases between the germline ends. The CDR3 spans 16 residues. DNA for the CDR3: TGTGCCAGCAGCGAGGGTCAATGGGACGTAAACACTGAAGCTTTCTTT. This gives the protein CASSEGQWDVNTEAFF.

Only one count was recorded for this clone. The chain couples TRBV9 to TRBJ1-4; 10 bases agree with TRBD1. Losses at the gene ends were 4 bases for V and 8 bases for J; bases not matched to a gene: 8. Germline CDR1 and CDR2: SGDLS and YYNGEE. The CDR3 has 15 residues. The CDR3 region is CASSTRQGALEKLFF. CDR3 bases: TGTGCCAGCAGCACGCGACAGGGGGCCTTAGAAAAACTGTTTTTT.

V is TRBV5-6 and J is TRBJ1-4, with 7 bases aligning to TRBD1. Trimming removed 3 bases from V and 4 bases from J; junction bases left unmatched: 15. Germline lookup yields CDR1 SGHDT and CDR2 YYEEEE. This CDR3 is built from 18 residues. The CDR3 is CASSSTRGRGMSNEKLFF. The CDR3, as DNA: TGTGCCAGCAGCTCCACCCGGGGCAGGGGGATGAGTAATGAAAAACTGTTTTTT.

The V gene is TRBV12-3 or TRBV12-4, the J gene TRBJ1-1; unclear D gene. With 5 bases removed from V and 5 bases from J, the gap between germline ends came to 9 bases. CDR3 length: 12 amino acids. In DNA, the CDR3 is TGTGCCAGCAGTCCTCACACTACTGAAGCTTTCTTT. Translated: CASSPHTTEAFF.

The rearrangement links TRBV2 to TRBJ1-2; D gene uncertain. V was trimmed by 7 bases and J by 11 bases, leaving 23 bases between them. Germline V lookup: CDR1 SNHLY, CDR2 FYNNEI. This CDR3 is built from 14 residues. The CDR3 region is CASTLEDGILQYTF. CDR3 nucleotides: TGTGCCAGCACCCTTGAGGACGGAATCCTTCAGTACACCTTC.

This sequence joins TRBV6-6 and TRBJ2-1; a weak D match, TRBD1 (6 bases). Germline loops: CDR1 MNHNY, CDR2 SVGAGI (reference sequence). This CDR3 has 15 residues. V dropped 2 bases and J dropped 6 bases, with 14 bases sitting between them. CDR3 DNA sequence: TGTGCCAGCAGTTACCTCCAGGGGAAAGGCAATGAGCAGTTCTTC. This encodes CASSYLQGKGNEQFF.

The V gene is TRBV7-9, the J gene TRBJ2-7, with 10 positions matching TRBD1. Germline values: CDR1 SEHNR, CDR2 FQNEAQ (reference sequence). Unmatched junction bases numbered 5, after V lost 5 bases and J lost 4 bases. This CDR3 has 14 residues. CDR3 residues: CASSPRTGGYEQYF. The CDR3 DNA is TGTGCCAGCAGCCCACGGACAGGGGGGTACGAGCAGTACTTC.

This clone came up once. This chain links TRBV7-7 with TRBJ1-3; D ambiguous. The germline V gene has CDR1 SSHAT and CDR2 FNYEAQ (reference sequence). Trimming removed 5 bases from V and 0 bases from J, with 8 bases in between. The CDR3 loop spans 14 amino acids. In DNA, the CDR3 is TGTGCCAGCAGCCCAGGACTCTCTGGAAACACCATATATTTT. Protein product: CASSPGLSGNTIYF.

This chain links TRBV7-3 with TRBJ2-2; D remains ambiguous. V lost 5 bases to trimming and J lost 6 bases, with 10 bases between them. Germline V CDR1 and CDR2: SGHTA, FQGTGA. This CDR3 comprises 13 residues. The CDR3 sequence is CASSPVWAGELFF. The CDR3 coding sequence is TGTGCCAGCAGCCCGGTTTGGGCCGGGGAGCTGTTTTTT.

V is TRBV5-1 and J is TRBJ1-1; D is ambiguous. Trimming left V 0 bases short and J 0 bases short, with 24 bases between. The length of the CDR3 is 20 residues. Per the germline V gene, CDR1 is SGHRS and CDR2 is YFSETQ. In DNA, the CDR3 is TGCGCCAGCAGCTTGGCCGTCTCTGCTCAGCCTAAAAACATGAACACTGAAGCTTTCTTT. Its translation is CASSLAVSAQPKNMNTEAFF.

This rearrangement joins TRBV5-1 to TRBJ1-6; TRBD1 is a possible D gene (6 bases). The CDR3 spans 16 residues. The germline V gene has CDR1 SGHRS and CDR2 YFSETQ. Trimming shortened V by 3 bases and J by 3 bases, and 13 bases separated the two germline ends. This CDR3 reads CASSSQGSVYNSPLHF. For the CDR3, the DNA is TGCGCCAGCAGCTCCCAGGGGTCCGTCTATAATTCACCCCTCCACTTT.

The V gene is TRBV5-1, the J gene TRBJ2-2, with a tentative D call TRBD2 (6 bases). In germline, CDR1 is SGHRS, CDR2 YFSETQ. The V end was cut by 4 bases, the J end by 4 bases, with 14 bases between. The CDR3 contains 15 residues. In nucleotides, the CDR3 is TGCGCCAGCAGCGTGGCCCCAGCGGGCACCGGGGAGCTGTTTTTT. The encoded protein is CASSVAPAGTGELFF.

The chain is built from TRBV5-1 and TRBJ2-1, with 7 bases matching TRBD2. With 4 bases clipped from V and 3 bases from J, the junction kept 10 bases outside the gene matches. The CDR3 consists of 16 residues. The germline V gene encodes CDR1 SGHRS and CDR2 YFSETQ. Written as DNA, the CDR3 is TGCGCCAGCAGCCAACCTCCGGGACTACTCTACAATGAGCAGTTCTTC. It translates to CASSQPPGLLYNEQFF.

This clone was detected once. J is TRBJ1-5 and V is TRBV28, with 9 bases aligning to TRBD1. CDR1 is MDHEN and CDR2 is SYDVKM in the germline V gene. The CDR3 extends over 15 amino acids. V shed 6 bases, J shed 1 base, and the junction held 4 bases outside the gene matches. The CDR3 protein is CASRRQGESNQPQHF. As DNA, the CDR3 is TGTGCCAGCAGACGACAGGGGGAGAGCAATCAGCCCCAGCATTTT.

The chain uses TRBV3-1 (or the pseudogene TRBV3-2) and TRBJ1-2; tentative D call: TRBD1 (5 bases). The germline V gene encodes CDR1 LGHDT and CDR2 YNNKEL (reference sequence). V gave up 4 bases and J gave up 4 bases, with 13 bases separating them. The CDR3 runs 14 residues. The CDR3 loop is CASSLAREVYGYTF. CDR3 DNA: TGTGCCAGCAGCCTAGCCAGGGAGGTCTATGGCTACACCTTC.

The chain links TRBV28 to TRBJ2-5, with D hard to call. CDR1 is MDHEN and CDR2 is SYDVKM in the germline V gene. V gave up 6 bases and J gave up 2 bases, with 10 bases separating them. The CDR3 runs 13 residues. Written as DNA, the CDR3 is TGTGCCAGCAGCTCGGGTGGGCAAGAGACCCAGTACTTC. Its translation: CASSSGGQETQYF. Full variable domain (rest looked up from reference TRBV28 and TRBJ2-5): DVKVTQSSRYLVKRTGEKVFLECVQDMDHENMFWYRQDPGLGLRLIYFSYDVKMKEKGDIPEGYSVSREKKERFSLILESASTNQTSMYLCASSSGGQETQYFGPGTRLLVL.

The chain has TRBV10-3 and TRBJ1-2; maybe TRBD1 (5 bases). This CDR3 spans 15 amino acids. Germline V gene data show CDR1 as ENHRY and CDR2 as SYGVKD. The V end lost 2 bases, the J end lost 4 bases, and 14 bases lay between the germline ends. CDR3: CAISETSAGFYGYTF. As DNA, the CDR3 is TGTGCCATCAGTGAGACCTCAGCAGGGTTCTATGGCTACACCTTC.

This chain links TRBV6-2 or TRBV6-3 with TRBJ2-4, with a possible D match to TRBD2 (5 bases). Germline-derived CDR1 and CDR2 are MNHEY and SVGEGT. The CDR3 length is 16 residues. The ends were cut back, 0 bases at V and 0 bases at J, with 9 bases in the middle. As DNA, the CDR3 is TGTGCCAGCAGTTACTCGACTCGGGGAGCCAAAAACATTCAGTACTTC. Amino acid sequence: CASSYSTRGAKNIQYF.

The genes are TRBV2 and TRBJ1-2; TRBD1 is a possible D gene (6 bases). The V and J ends lost 6 bases and 2 bases respectively, with 16 bases between them. In germline, CDR1 is SNHLY, CDR2 FYNNEI. The CDR3 is 15 residues long. The CDR3 here is CASSSYWDKNYGYTF. DNA of the CDR3: TGTGCCAGCAGCTCATATTGGGACAAGAACTATGGCTACACCTTC.

This chain uses TRBV20-1 with TRBJ1-1; a weak D match, TRBD1 (5 bases). The germline V and J ends were trimmed by 6 bases and 11 bases, with 16 bases remaining between them. The CDR3 is 11 amino acids. In germline, CDR1 is DFQATT, CDR2 SNEGSKA (reference sequence). CDR3 loop: CSASLGGGAFF. DNA for the CDR3: TGCAGTGCCTCCCTGGGGGGAGGCGCTTTCTTT.